The rows below give T cell receptor beta chains drawn from one sample of a study of regulatory T cells in long-lasting Graves disease. TCRdb analysed the multiplex PCR reads with MiXCR anew, one entry per CDR3 protein. The top ten hold 20% to 25% of the sample, which has 380,000 or so distinct CDR3 sequences, about 16% seen once. These same records also appear under a second study, on T cells in Graves' hyperthyroidism and ophthalmopathy.

The sequenced sample was peripheral blood mononuclear cells (PBMCs), obtained at new diagnosis, from a patient treated with antithyroid drugs. These receptors were taken from a woman aged 18-35 years with Graves disease. Both conserved end residues are part of each CDR3. The D gene is left open where the match is weak. The size entry is marked missing in some rows and otherwise reads once, few, many or a size class.

TRBV7-2	NA	many	TRBJ2-7	TGTGCCAGCAGCCGGGACAGGACTAGCTCCTACGAGCAGTACTTC	CASSRDRTSSYEQYF
TRBV6-1	NA	NA	TRBJ2-1	TGTGCCAGCAGTCTCCCGGGTACCAATGAGCAGTTCTTC	CASSLPGTNEQFF
TRBV15	NA	many	TRBJ1-1	TGTGCCACCAGCAGAGATTGGGGGGGGTCCCGGCTGAACACTGAAGCTTTCTTT	CATSRDWGGSRLNTEAFF
TRBV15	TRBD1	many	TRBJ2-2	TGTGCCACCAGAGCAAGAGGGGACAGCTACGCGAACACCGGGGAGCTGTTTTTT	CATRARGDSYANTGELFF
TRBV24-1	NA	NA	TRBJ1-6	TGTGCCACCAGGGACGGGAGTGATTATAATTCACCCCTCCACTTT	CATRDGSDYNSPLHF
TRBV19	NA	NA	TRBJ2-3	TGTGCCAGTAGTATTAGAAGAGATACGCAGTATTTT	CASSIRRDTQYF
TRBV12-3/TRBV12-4	NA	few	TRBJ1-5	TGTGCCAGCAACAGGGACGGGAATAGCAATCAGCCCCAGCATTTT	CASNRDGNSNQPQHF
TRBV30	NA	many	TRBJ1-4	TGTGCCTGGAGTGTACTACCAGGAGGTAATGAAAAACTGTTTTTT	CAWSVLPGGNEKLFF
TRBV4-2	NA	few	TRBJ2-1	TGTGCCAGCAGGCTCGGGGGGCTAGCGGCAGGGGAGCAGTTCTTC	CASRLGGLAAGEQFF
TRBV28	NA	many	TRBJ1-2	TGTGCCAGCAGTTTAGCCGCGGCCAGGGGCATTGGCTACACCTTC	CASSLAAARGIGYTF
TRBV12-3/TRBV12-4	NA	few	TRBJ1-2	TGTGCCAGCAGGGGGGGACACCCTTATGGCTACACCTTC	CASRGGHPYGYTF
TRBV28	NA	many	TRBJ2-3	TGTGCCAGCGGGGACGTAGCACCGGGAATTAGCACAGATACGCAGTATTTT	CASGDVAPGISTDTQYF
TRBV5-1	NA	few	TRBJ2-1	TGCGCCAGCAGCCATCTGACCACCTGGCAGTTCTTC	CASSHLTTWQFF
TRBV12-3/TRBV12-4	NA	many	TRBJ1-3	TGTGCCAGCAGTTTAGTTCAGGGCGTTAGAAACACCATATATTTT	CASSLVQGVRNTIYF
TRBV11-3	TRBD2	many	TRBJ2-1	TGTGCCAGCAGCCGAGCGGGGTCTCTCGATGAGCAGTTCTTC	CASSRAGSLDEQFF
TRBV29-1	TRBD1	few	TRBJ1-1	TGCAGCGTTGACGGGGGTCGGACAGGGTCTTCTGGAGCTTTCTTT	CSVDGGRTGSSGAFF
TRBV4-1	TRBD1	NA	TRBJ2-2	TGCGCCAGCAGCGAGATAGACAGGGCCGTCTCCGGGGAGCTGTTTTTT	CASSEIDRAVSGELFF
TRBV29-1	TRBD1	NA	TRBJ1-2	TGCAGCGACGGGACAGGGGGATTC	CSDGTGGF
TRBV15	NA	NA	TRBJ1-4	TGTGCCACCAGCAGAGACCCCACGGGGGCCGAGGAAAAACTGTTTTTT	CATSRDPTGAEEKLFF
TRBV6-1	TRBD1	few	TRBJ2-7	TGTGCCAGCAGGACAGGGGGCGGCGAGCAGTACTTC	CASRTGGGEQYF
TRBV9	TRBD1	NA	TRBJ2-7	TGTGCCAGCAGCGTTTCAGGGGGCGGGGAAAGCGACGAGCAGTACTTC	CASSVSGGGESDEQYF
TRBV5-6	NA	NA	TRBJ1-5	TGTGCCAGCAGCTTCGGACCAGGGAATCAGCCCCAGCATTTT	CASSFGPGNQPQHF
TRBV27	NA	many	TRBJ2-7	TGTGCCAGCAGTCTTAGAGGTCAGGACTACGAGCAGTACTTC	CASSLRGQDYEQYF
TRBV29-1	NA	NA	TRBJ2-1	TGCAGCGTTGAAGATCGAAGGAATGAGCAGTTCTTC	CSVEDRRNEQFF
TRBV20-1	TRBD1	many	TRBJ1-2	TGCAGTGCTGCCCCTAACAGGGGCGGCTATGGCTACACCTTC	CSAAPNRGGYGYTF
TRBV2	NA	many	TRBJ1-2	TGTGCCAGCAGTCCCCGAGACAGTCCTAACTATGGCTACACCTTC	CASSPRDSPNYGYTF
TRBV5-6	NA	NA	TRBJ2-3	TGTGCCTACTTCGGGGCAGGGTCAGATACGCAGTATTTT	CAYFGAGSDTQYF
TRBV18	TRBD2	many	TRBJ2-7	TGTGCCAGCTCACCCAAGCGGGACTCCGAGCAGTACTTC	CASSPKRDSEQYF
TRBV30	TRBD1	many	TRBJ1-6	TGTGCCTGGGGGGGACAGGGTGTTGGAAATTCACCCCTCCACTTT	CAWGGQGVGNSPLHF
TRBV5-1	TRBD2	many	TRBJ2-1	TGCGCCAGCAGCGCACTTCAATCCGGGACTAGCGTCGAGCAGTTCTTC	CASSALQSGTSVEQFF
TRBV30	TRBD1	NA	TRBJ2-1	TGTGCCTGGAGCGACGGACAGGGCTACAATGAGCAGTTCTTC	CAWSDGQGYNEQFF
TRBV20-1	NA	many	TRBJ1-1	TGCAGTGCTCCGATATTCGGGGTGAGCACTGAAGCTTTCTTT	CSAPIFGVSTEAFF
TRBV3-1	TRBD1	many	TRBJ2-3	TGTGCCAGCAGCCCCCGAGGACAGGGGCTCGATACGCAGTATTTT	CASSPRGQGLDTQYF
TRBV11-2	TRBD2	many	TRBJ2-1	TGTGCCAGCAGCCCCGGGGGACTAGGTGAGCAGTTCTTC	CASSPGGLGEQFF
TRBV7-9	NA	few	TRBJ2-3	TGTGCCAGCAGCTTAGGGGAAGGGGAGACAGATACGCAGTATTTT	CASSLGEGETDTQYF
TRBV5-6	NA	many	TRBJ2-5	TGTGCCAGCAGCCTTGATCTATCCGCAGAGACCCAGTACTTC	CASSLDLSAETQYF
TRBV5-5	TRBD1	NA	TRBJ1-5	TGTGCCAGCAGCCCTCGGACAGGCAGCTATAGCAATCAGCCCCAGCATTTT	CASSPRTGSYSNQPQHF
TRBV10-3	NA	NA	TRBJ1-2	TGTGCCATCAGCGACCCCCGGTGGCCGACGGAGGGCTACACCTTC	CAISDPRWPTEGYTF
TRBV29-1	NA	few	TRBJ1-3	TGCAGCGTTGAAGATTACGGCAGGGCCTCACACGGATTT	CSVEDYGRASHGF
TRBV7-9	NA	many	TRBJ2-1	TGTGCCAGCAGCGTTACAGGGATGGTCCGGGATGAGCAGTTCTTC	CASSVTGMVRDEQFF
TRBV9	NA	NA	TRBJ2-2	TGTGCCAGCAGCGTAGATCTATGGCTAGGGACCGGGGAGCTGTTTTTT	CASSVDLWLGTGELFF
TRBV3-1	TRBD2	NA	TRBJ2-1	TGTGCCAGCAGCCATTCACGGGGGGGAGAGACCGAGTACTTC	CASSHSRGGETEYF
TRBV11-3	NA	many	TRBJ2-5	TGTGCCAGCAGCGCCCGGAGGGGCAGGGAGAGTGAGACCCAGTACTTC	CASSARRGRESETQYF